The clone carrying this TCR beta chain was seen repeatedly, ten times or more. The antigen remains undetermined. Time point defined: newly diagnosed GD, antithyroid drugs for less than 3 months. PBMCs provided the RNA from which the TCR library was made. This sample was taken from a study of regulatory T cells in long-lasting Graves disease. In the study overall: Antithyroid drug use was under 3 months in newly diagnosed Graves' patients. Findings of the study overall: Patients with persistent disease showed a bias toward TRBV28, TRBJ1-2 and TRBJ2-5.

Trimming stripped 0 bases from V and 2 bases from J, with 30 bases between. From germline, CDR1 is DFQATT and CDR2 SNEGSKA (reference sequence). CDR3 size: 21 residues. Libraries of TCR beta came from iRepertoire HTBI primers plus Arm-PCR of CDR3 regions. TCRdb ran MiXCR on the multiplex PCR reads and lists one entry per CDR3 protein. The table shows 300,000 to 400,000 distinct CDR3 sequences, with 18% occurring only once. Specimen: peripheral blood mononuclear cells (PBMCs), collected at new diagnosis, from a patient treated with antithyroid drugs. This TCR was recovered from a female donor with Graves disease. This chain connects TRBV20-1 to TRBJ2-3, with a possible D match to TRBD1 (6 bases). The chain's CDR3 is CSARDPNPRAGTPGITDTQYF. The CDR3 DNA reads as TGCAGTGCTAGAGATCCGAATCCGAGAGCCGGGACACCGGGGATCACAGATACGCAGTATTTT.